This T cell receptor beta chain stems from a study of cytomegalovirus exposure and HLA in healthy donors. Study-wide context: Earlier, 100 million to 120 million unique TCR beta sequences were recovered from roughly 200 million T cells by an analysis. Unique TCRs from HLA-typed donors, around 93 million of them, were held in an early data release. Findings of the study overall: A later analysis showed that HLA-associated TCR beta chains had undergone more clonal expansion than equally common others.

This clone was observed a handful of times. Antigen unknown. The PCR used 60 Vbeta and 13 Jbeta primers. Authors' methods: Among the unique TCR beta chains that a later analysis counted, about 85 million in all, some 10 million were shared. Only in-frame clones appear in the TCRdb table, and some are missing; sequencing was by immunoSEQ multiplex PCR. D and trimming were read from the DNA, whereas the V and J calls and clone size are those reported in that table. The table shows 100,000 to 150,000 clones, with more than 8% occurring only once. The clonotype was recovered from a middle-aged man in good health and CMV-seronegative. The sequencing sample was made of PBMCs.

The CDR3 is CASSHGQGNNSPLHF. The CDR3 DNA reads as TGCGCCAGCAGCCATGGACAGGGCAATAATTCACCCCTCCACTTT. The rearrangement uses TRBV5-1 and TRBJ1-6; 8 bases fit TRBD1. This CDR3 spans 15 amino acids. CDR1 SGHRS and CDR2 YFSETQ come from the germline V gene. With V trimmed by 4 bases and J by 5 bases, 5 bases remained unmatched.